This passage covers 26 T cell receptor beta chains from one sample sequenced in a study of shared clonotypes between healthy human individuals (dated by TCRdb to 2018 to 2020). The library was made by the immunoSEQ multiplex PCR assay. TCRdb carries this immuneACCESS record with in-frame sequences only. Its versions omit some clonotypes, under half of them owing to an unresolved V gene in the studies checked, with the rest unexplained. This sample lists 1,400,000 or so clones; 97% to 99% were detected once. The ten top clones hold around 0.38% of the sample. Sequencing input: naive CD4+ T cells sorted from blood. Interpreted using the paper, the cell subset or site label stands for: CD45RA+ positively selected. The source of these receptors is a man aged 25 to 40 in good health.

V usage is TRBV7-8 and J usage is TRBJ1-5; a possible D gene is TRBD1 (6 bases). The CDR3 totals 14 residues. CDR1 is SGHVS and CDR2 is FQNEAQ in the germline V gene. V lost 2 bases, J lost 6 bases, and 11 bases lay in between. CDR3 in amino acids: CASSLKQGSQPQHF. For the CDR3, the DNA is TGTGCCAGCAGCTTAAAACAGGGAAGTCAGCCCCAGCATTTT. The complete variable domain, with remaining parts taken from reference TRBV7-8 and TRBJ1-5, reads GAGVSQSPRYKVAKRGQDVALRCDPISGHVSLFWYQQALGQGPEFLTYFQNEAQLDKSGLPSDRFFAERPEGSVSTLKIQRTQQEDSAVYLCASSLKQGSQPQHFGDGTRLSIL.

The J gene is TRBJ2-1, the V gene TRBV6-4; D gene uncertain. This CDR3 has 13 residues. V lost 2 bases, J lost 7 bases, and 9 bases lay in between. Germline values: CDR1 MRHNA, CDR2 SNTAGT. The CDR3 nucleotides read TGTGCCAGCAGTGACGGAGCTCAAAATGAGCAGTTCTTC. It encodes CASSDGAQNEQFF.

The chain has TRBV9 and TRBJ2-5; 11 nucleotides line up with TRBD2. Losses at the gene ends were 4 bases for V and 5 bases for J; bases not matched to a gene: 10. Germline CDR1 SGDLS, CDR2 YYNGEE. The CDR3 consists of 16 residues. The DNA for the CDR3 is TGTGCCAGCAGCTCCCTAACTAGCGGGAGACGGGAGACCCAGTACTTC. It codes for CASSSLTSGRRETQYF.

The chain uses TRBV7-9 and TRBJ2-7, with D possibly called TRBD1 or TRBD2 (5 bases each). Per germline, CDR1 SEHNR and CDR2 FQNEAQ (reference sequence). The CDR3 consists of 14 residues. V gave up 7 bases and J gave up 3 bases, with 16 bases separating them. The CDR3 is CASNFPGQDYEQYF. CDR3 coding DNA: TGTGCCAGCAACTTCCCGGGGCAGGACTACGAGCAGTACTTC.

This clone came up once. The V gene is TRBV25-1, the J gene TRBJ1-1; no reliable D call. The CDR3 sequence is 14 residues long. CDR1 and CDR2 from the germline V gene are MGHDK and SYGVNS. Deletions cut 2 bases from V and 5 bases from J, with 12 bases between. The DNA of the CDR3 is TGTGCCAGCAGTGAAAGTGATCGATGGACTGAAGCTTTCTTT. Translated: CASSESDRWTEAFF.

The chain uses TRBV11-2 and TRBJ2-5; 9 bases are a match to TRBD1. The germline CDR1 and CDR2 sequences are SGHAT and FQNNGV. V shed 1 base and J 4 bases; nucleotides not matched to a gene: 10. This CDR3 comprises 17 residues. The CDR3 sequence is CASSLVTGTGQLETQYF. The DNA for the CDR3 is TGTGCCAGCAGCTTAGTAACCGGGACAGGGCAGTTAGAGACCCAGTACTTC.

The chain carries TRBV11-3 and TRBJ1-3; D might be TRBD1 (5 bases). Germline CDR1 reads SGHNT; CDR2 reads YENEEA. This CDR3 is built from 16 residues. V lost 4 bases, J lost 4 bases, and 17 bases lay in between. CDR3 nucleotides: TGTGCCAGCAGCTCGGACTTTGGGGGGTCAGGAAACACCATATATTTT. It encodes CASSSDFGGSGNTIYF. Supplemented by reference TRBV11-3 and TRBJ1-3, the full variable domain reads EAGVVQSPRYKIIEKKQPVAFWCNPISGHNTLYWYLQNLGQGPELLIRYENEEAVDDSQLPKDRFSAERLKGVDSTLKIQPAELGDSAVYLCASSSDFGGSGNTIYFGEGSWLTVV.

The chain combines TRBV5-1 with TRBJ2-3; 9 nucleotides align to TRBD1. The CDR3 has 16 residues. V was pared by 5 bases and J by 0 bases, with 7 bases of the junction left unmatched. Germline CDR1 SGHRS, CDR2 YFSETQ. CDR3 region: CASSSYRGPSTDTQYF. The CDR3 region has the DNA TGCGCCAGCAGTTCCTACAGGGGGCCAAGCACAGATACGCAGTATTTT.

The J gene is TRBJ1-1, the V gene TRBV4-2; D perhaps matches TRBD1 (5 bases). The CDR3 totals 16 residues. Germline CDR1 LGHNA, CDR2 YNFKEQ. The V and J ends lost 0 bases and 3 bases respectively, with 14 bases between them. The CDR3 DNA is TGTGCCAGCAGCCAAGAAAAAGGGGAGGAGGACACTGAAGCTTTCTTT. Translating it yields CASSQEKGEEDTEAFF.

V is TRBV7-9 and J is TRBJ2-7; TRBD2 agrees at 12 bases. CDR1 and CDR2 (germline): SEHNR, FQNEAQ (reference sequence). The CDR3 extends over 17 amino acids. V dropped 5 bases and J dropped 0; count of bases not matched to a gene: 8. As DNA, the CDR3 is TGTGCCAGCAGCGACGGAGGACTAGCGGGATTCTCCTACGAGCAGTACTTC. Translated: CASSDGGLAGFSYEQYF.

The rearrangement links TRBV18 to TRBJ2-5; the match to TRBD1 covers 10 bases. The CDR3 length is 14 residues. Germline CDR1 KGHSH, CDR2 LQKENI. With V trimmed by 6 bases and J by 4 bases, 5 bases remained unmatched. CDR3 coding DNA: TGTGCCAGCTCCGGGACAGGGGATATAGAGACCCAGTACTTC. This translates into CASSGTGDIETQYF.

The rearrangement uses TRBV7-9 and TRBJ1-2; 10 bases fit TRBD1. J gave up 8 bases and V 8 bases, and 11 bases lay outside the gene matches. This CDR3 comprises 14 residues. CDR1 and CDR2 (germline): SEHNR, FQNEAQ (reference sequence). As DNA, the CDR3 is TGTGCCAGCCGACAGGGGGCCGGAGAGGCGGGCTACACCTTC. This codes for CASRQGAGEAGYTF.

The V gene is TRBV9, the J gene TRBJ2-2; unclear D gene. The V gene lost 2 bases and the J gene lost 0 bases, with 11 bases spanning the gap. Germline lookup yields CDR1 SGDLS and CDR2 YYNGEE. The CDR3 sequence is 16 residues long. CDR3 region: CASSVSFGSNTGELFF. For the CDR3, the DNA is TGTGCCAGCAGCGTGAGCTTTGGTTCGAACACCGGGGAGCTGTTTTTT.

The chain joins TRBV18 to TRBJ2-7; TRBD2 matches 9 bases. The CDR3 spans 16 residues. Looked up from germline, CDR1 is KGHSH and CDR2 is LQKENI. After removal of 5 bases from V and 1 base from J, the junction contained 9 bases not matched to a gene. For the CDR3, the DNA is TGTGCCAGCTCATCCCAGACTAGCGGTCTTTCCTACGAGCAGTACTTC. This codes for CASSSQTSGLSYEQYF.

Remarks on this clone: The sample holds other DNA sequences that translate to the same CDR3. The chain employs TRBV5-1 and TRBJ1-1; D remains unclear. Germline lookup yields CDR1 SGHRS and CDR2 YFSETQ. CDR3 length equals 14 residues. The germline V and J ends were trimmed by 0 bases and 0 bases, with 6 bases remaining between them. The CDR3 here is CASSLASLNTEAFF. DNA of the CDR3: TGCGCCAGCAGCTTGGCTTCCCTGAACACTGAAGCTTTCTTT.

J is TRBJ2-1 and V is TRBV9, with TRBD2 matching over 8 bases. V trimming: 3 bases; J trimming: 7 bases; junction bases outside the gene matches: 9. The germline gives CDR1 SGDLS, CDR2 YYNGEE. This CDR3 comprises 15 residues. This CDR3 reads CASSARGELGNEQFF. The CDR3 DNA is TGTGCCAGCAGCGCGCGGGGGGAACTAGGGAATGAGCAGTTCTTC.

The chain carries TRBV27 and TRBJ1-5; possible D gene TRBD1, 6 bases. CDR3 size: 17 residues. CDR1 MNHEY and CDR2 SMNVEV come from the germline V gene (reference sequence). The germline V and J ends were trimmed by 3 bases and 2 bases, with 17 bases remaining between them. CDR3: CASSFQPPGHGNQPQHF. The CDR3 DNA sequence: TGTGCCAGCAGTTTCCAGCCGCCGGGACATGGCAATCAGCCCCAGCATTTT.

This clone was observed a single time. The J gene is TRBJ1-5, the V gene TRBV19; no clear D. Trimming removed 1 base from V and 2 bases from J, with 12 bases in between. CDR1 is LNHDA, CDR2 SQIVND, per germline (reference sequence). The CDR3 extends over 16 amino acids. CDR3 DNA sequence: TGTGCCAGTAGTATAGGCGGGGAGATCGGCAATCAGCCCCAGCATTTT. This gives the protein CASSIGGEIGNQPQHF.

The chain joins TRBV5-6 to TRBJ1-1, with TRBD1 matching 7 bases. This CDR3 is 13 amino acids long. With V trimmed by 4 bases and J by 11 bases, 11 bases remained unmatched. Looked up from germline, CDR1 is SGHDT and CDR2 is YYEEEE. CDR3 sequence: CASSRRGALSAFF. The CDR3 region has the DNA TGTGCCAGCAGCCGCAGGGGGGCTTTGAGTGCTTTCTTT.

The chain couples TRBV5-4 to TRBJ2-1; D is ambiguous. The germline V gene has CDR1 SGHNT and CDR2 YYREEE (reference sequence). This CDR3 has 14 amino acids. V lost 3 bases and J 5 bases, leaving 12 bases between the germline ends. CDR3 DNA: TGTGCCAGCAGCTCCCTGAAAGCAGACAATGAGCAGTTCTTC. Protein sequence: CASSSLKADNEQFF.

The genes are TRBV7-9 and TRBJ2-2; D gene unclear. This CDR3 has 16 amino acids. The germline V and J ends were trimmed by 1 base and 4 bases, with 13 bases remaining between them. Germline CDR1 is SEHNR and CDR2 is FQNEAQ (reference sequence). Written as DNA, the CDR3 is TGTGCCAGCAGCTTAGGTAGCCTCGGGCCCACCGGGGAGCTGTTTTTT. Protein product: CASSLGSLGPTGELFF.

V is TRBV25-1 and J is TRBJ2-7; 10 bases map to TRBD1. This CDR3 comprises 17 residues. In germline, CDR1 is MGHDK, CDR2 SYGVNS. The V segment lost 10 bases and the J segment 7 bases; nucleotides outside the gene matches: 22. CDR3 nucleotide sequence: TGTGCCACCCAACCGACAGGGGGCGCAAGGAATGTCTGGGAGCAGTACTTC. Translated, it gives CATQPTGGARNVWEQYF.

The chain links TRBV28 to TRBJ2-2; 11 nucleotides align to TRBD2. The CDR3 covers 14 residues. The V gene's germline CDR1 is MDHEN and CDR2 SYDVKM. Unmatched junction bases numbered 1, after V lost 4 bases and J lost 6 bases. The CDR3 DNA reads TGTGCCAGCAGTTCACTAGCGGGAGCCGGGGAGCTGTTTTTT. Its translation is CASSSLAGAGELFF.

CDR3 DNA sequence: TGTGCCAGTAGTATATCCGGACAGGCTGAAGCTTTCTTT. Translated: CASSISGQAEAFF. The V call is TRBV19, the J call TRBJ1-1; the match to TRBD1 covers 7 bases. J lost 6 bases, V lost 2 bases, and 3 bases had no gene match. This CDR3 has 13 residues. Germline assignment: CDR1 LNHDA and CDR2 SQIVND (reference sequence).

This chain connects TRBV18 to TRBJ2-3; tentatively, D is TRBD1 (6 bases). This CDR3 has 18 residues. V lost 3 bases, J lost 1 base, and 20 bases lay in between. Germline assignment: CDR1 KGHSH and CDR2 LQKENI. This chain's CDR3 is CASSPLNHQGLGTDTQYF. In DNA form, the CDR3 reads TGTGCCAGCTCACCCCTAAACCACCAGGGGTTGGGCACAGATACGCAGTATTTT.

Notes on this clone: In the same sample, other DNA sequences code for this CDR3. CDR3 nucleotide sequence: TGCGCCAGCAGCCCGGGCCTCTCTGGAAACACCATATATTTT. Its protein product is CASSPGLSGNTIYF. The chain is built from TRBV5-1 and TRBJ1-3, with D uncertain. The germline gives CDR1 SGHRS, CDR2 YFSETQ. V gave up 4 bases and J gave up 0 bases, with 8 bases separating them. The CDR3 consists of 14 residues.